The sequence of this T cell receptor beta chain was determined in a study of glioma-infiltrating T cells. Study-level results: Only very few CDR3 sequences appeared in both tissue and blood. Tissue-blood divergence was below expectation in non-neoplastic patients, above in gliomas.

V lost 3 bases and J lost 2; bases outside the gene matches: 6. Germline V gene lookup returns CDR1 KGHDR and CDR2 SFDVKD. The CDR3 is 16 amino acids. Of note for this clonotype: Its antigen remains unknown.

TCR alpha and beta CDR3 regions were amplified from RNA using iRepertoire nested multiplex PCR. For one-step reverse transcription and amplification, about 90-450 ng of tissue mRNA or PBMC total RNA was used. TCRdb redid the calling of the multiplex PCR reads with MiXCR, one entry per CDR3 protein. The sample lists over 140,000 distinct CDR3 sequences, 30% to 40% occurring once. This clonotype was obtained from a human donor with low-grade glioma or glioblastoma, undergoing nonglioma brain surgery, or in good health (not recorded which). J is TRBJ2-7 and V is TRBV24-1; 10 positions match TRBD2. What was sequenced was glioma tissue, nonneoplastic brain tissue, or PBMCs (not recorded which). This CDR3 is CATSDTGTSDPYEQYF. As DNA, the CDR3 is TGTGCCACCAGTGATACCGGGACTAGCGACCCCTACGAGCAGTACTTC.